A selection of T cell receptor beta chains follows, all from one sample in a study of T-cell memory formation after mild COVID-19. In TCRdb, the 5' RACE reads were re-called with MiXCR into one record per CDR3 protein. The sample carries hundreds of thousands of distinct CDR3 sequences, about 16% recorded once. Sequencing used PBMCs or a T cell subset sorted from them (not recorded which). These receptors were collected from a man between 18 and 35 years old who had mild COVID-19 (a few samples of this study predate the infection). Cell type and time point are not known. The CDR3 runs from the conserved cysteine through the conserved F or W. The order of the fields is clone size, V gene, D gene, J gene, CDR3 DNA, CDR3 protein. A D gene is named only where the DNA matches it firmly. Clone size is stated in some rows and not others, as once, few, many or a class when expanded.

>-|TRBV5-1|-|TRBJ2-3
TGCGCCAGCAGCTTGGCCGCAAGGCCGCGCACAGATACGCAGTATTTT
CASSLAARPRTDTQYF
>-|TRBV7-9|-|TRBJ1-4
TGTGCCAGCAGCTTAAGTCAGGGAAATGAAAAACTGTTTTTT
CASSLSQGNEKLFF
>-|TRBV6-2/TRBV6-3|-|TRBJ2-7
TGTGCCAGCACCCCTCCAGGATTTTCCTACGAGCAGTACTTC
CASTPPGFSYEQYF
>few|TRBV6-1|-|TRBJ1-5
TGTGCCAGCAGTATTCTGGGGAGCCTTGATAGCAATCAGCCCCAGCATTTT
CASSILGSLDSNQPQHF
>-|TRBV7-2|-|TRBJ1-1
TGTGCCAGCAGCTTAGCGTATGATAGGGGTGAAGCTTTCTTT
CASSLAYDRGEAFF
>few|TRBV5-1|-|TRBJ2-7
TGCGCCAGCAGCTTGGTACAACAGGGCTACGAGCAGTACTTC
CASSLVQQGYEQYF
>-|TRBV7-2|-|TRBJ1-1
TGTGCCAGCAGCCCCCGTGAGGGGAACACTGAAGCTTTCTTT
CASSPREGNTEAFF
>few|TRBV5-8|-|TRBJ1-2
TGTGCCAGCAGCCTGGGGAGGCCCGCGGGTGGCTACACCTTC
CASSLGRPAGGYTF
>few|TRBV10-1|-|TRBJ2-3
TGCGCCAGCAGTGTCGGGGGCAGTACGCAGTATTTT
CASSVGGSTQYF
>few|TRBV7-2|-|TRBJ2-7
TGTGCCAGCAGCTTCCAGGGAGGCGACGTTGAGCAGTACTTC
CASSFQGGDVEQYF
>-|TRBV18|-|TRBJ1-5
TGTGCCAGCTCAGCCGGAGGGGTATATAGCAATCAGCCCCAGCATTTT
CASSAGGVYSNQPQHF
>few|TRBV2|TRBD2|TRBJ2-7
TGTGCCAGCAGTGCGACAGCGGGGGAGCAGTACTTC
CASSATAGEQYF
>many|TRBV5-1|-|TRBJ2-1
TGCGCCAGCAGCTTGGGACAGAGCTCCTACAATGAGCAGTTCTTC
CASSLGQSSYNEQFF
>few|TRBV5-1|-|TRBJ2-1
TGCGCCAGCACCCTGGGGACCGCTTGGGGCAATGAGCAGTTCTTC
CASTLGTAWGNEQFF
>few|TRBV7-2|-|TRBJ2-5
TGTGCCAGCGGCTGGGCAGGGTCGACTTTTGGGGAGACCCAGTACTTC
CASGWAGSTFGETQYF
>-|TRBV20-1|-|TRBJ1-5
TGCAGTGCCGGATCGACTCCGGGTACCCTAAATAGCAATCAGCCCCAGCATTTT
CSAGSTPGTLNSNQPQHF
>few|TRBV7-3|-|TRBJ2-5
TGTGCCAGCAGCCCGGGACGGCGGTTCCAAGAGACCCAGTACTTC
CASSPGRRFQETQYF
>-|TRBV7-2|TRBD2|TRBJ2-1
TGTGCCAGCAGCCCGTCTAGCGGGGGATACAATGAGCAGTTCTTC
CASSPSSGGYNEQFF
>few|TRBV19|TRBD1|TRBJ2-6
TGTGCCAGTAGTGAGGTCTGGGGTGTGACAGGGAGTACACCTGGGGCCAACGTCCTGACTTTC
CASSEVWGVTGSTPGANVLTF
>few|TRBV9|-|TRBJ1-5
TGTGCCAGCAGCGCCGATGACAATCAGCCCCAGCATTTT
CASSADDNQPQHF
>-|TRBV5-1|TRBD2|TRBJ2-5
TGCGCCAGCAGCCCCCAGAGCGGGGTGGAAGAGACCCAGTACTTC
CASSPQSGVEETQYF
>-|TRBV27|TRBD1|TRBJ2-7
TGTGCCAGCAGTTTACTCGGGACAGGGGACGAGCAGTACTTC
CASSLLGTGDEQYF
>few|TRBV18|-|TRBJ1-3
TGTGCCAGCTCACCACAGGACAGCTACTCTGGAAACACCATATATTTT
CASSPQDSYSGNTIYF
>-|TRBV7-9|-|TRBJ1-1
TGTGCCAGCAGCTTAGCGGTGTTGAACACTGAAGCTTTCTTT
CASSLAVLNTEAFF
>few|TRBV7-6|-|TRBJ1-1
TGTGCCAGCAGCTTTGGGGGGCTGGTCACTGAAGCTTTCTTT
CASSFGGLVTEAFF
>many|TRBV7-3|-|TRBJ2-2
TGTGCCAGCAGCTTCCTCCCCCGCACCGGGGAGCTGTTTTTT
CASSFLPRTGELFF
>few|TRBV7-6|TRBD1|TRBJ2-1
TGTGCCAGCAGCTTAGCTCTAGGCCCGGGACAGGGCAATGAGCAGTTCTTC
CASSLALGPGQGNEQFF
>-|TRBV5-1|TRBD1|TRBJ2-5
TGCGCCAGCAGCGGGGACAGGGGTGGGGAGACCCAGTACTTC
CASSGDRGGETQYF
>-|TRBV12-3/TRBV12-4|-|TRBJ1-5
TGTGCCAGCAGTCTACGGGATTGGGGTCAGCCCCAGCATTTT
CASSLRDWGQPQHF
>-|TRBV15|TRBD2|TRBJ2-5
TGTGCCACAGACTTCGGGGGGCAAGAGACCCAGTACTTC
CATDFGGQETQYF
>-|TRBV7-2|-|TRBJ1-6
TGTGCCAGCAGCTTAACTCTAGCACTTAATTCACCCCTCCACTTT
CASSLTLALNSPLHF
>-|TRBV11-3|-|TRBJ1-3
TGTGCCAGCAGCGCGAGCGACGAAGGAGACACCATATATTTT
CASSASDEGDTIYF
>few|TRBV7-2|-|TRBJ1-3
TGTGCCAGCAGCTTACTGGGGAGAAACACCATATATTTT
CASSLLGRNTIYF
>few|TRBV5-6|TRBD1|TRBJ1-1
TGTGCCAGCAGCTTGGTATGGGACAGGGCCGCTGAAGCTTTCTTT
CASSLVWDRAAEAFF
>-|TRBV28|TRBD1|TRBJ1-2
TGTGCCAGCAGTTTCCGCAGGGGGGGTGGCTACACCTTC
CASSFRRGGGYTF
>many|TRBV4-2|-|TRBJ2-2
TGTGCCAGCAGCCGACAAGGCCCGGGGGCGAACACCGGGGAGCTGTTTTTT
CASSRQGPGANTGELFF
>few|TRBV12-3/TRBV12-4|TRBD2|TRBJ2-1
TGTGCCAGCAGACCTCTTCCTAGCGGGGCGTACAATGAGCAGTTCTTC
CASRPLPSGAYNEQFF
>-|TRBV6-2/TRBV6-3|TRBD2|TRBJ2-1
TGTGCCAGCAGTCCTGGGACTAGCGGGGGGGCCGGCTACCTTGAGCAGTTCTTC
CASSPGTSGGAGYLEQFF
>many|TRBV5-1|-|TRBJ2-7
TGTGCCAGCTCCAGGGAATACGAGCAGTACTTC
CASSREYEQYF
>few|TRBV12-3/TRBV12-4|TRBD2|TRBJ2-3
TGTGCCAGCAGTTTAGCTGAGCGGGGGAGCACAGATACGCAGTATTTT
CASSLAERGSTDTQYF
>few|TRBV6-5|TRBD1|TRBJ1-6
TGTGCCAGCAGAGGGGGACAGGGGATCTTAAGCTCCTATAATTCACCCCTCCACTTT
CASRGGQGILSSYNSPLHF
>few|TRBV6-5|-|TRBJ2-7
TGTGCCAGCAGTTACTACGCGTCGGGGGTACCCTACGAGCAGTACTTC
CASSYYASGVPYEQYF
>few|TRBV11-2|TRBD2|TRBJ2-5
TGTGCCAGCAGCTTGACTAGCGGGGGGCCAGAAGAGACCCAGTACTTC
CASSLTSGGPEETQYF
>-|TRBV5-8|-|TRBJ1-2
TGTGCCAGCAGTTCCGGACAGTTAGGAGGGTTTTACGGCTACACCTTC
CASSSGQLGGFYGYTF
>few|TRBV2|-|TRBJ1-5
TGTGCCAGCAGACTCCTCGATGGGAACAGCTTCAATCAGCCCCAGCATTTT
CASRLLDGNSFNQPQHF
>few|TRBV7-3|TRBD1|TRBJ2-3
TGTGCCAGCAGCCCCAGGGACAGGGGTGATACGCAGTATTTT
CASSPRDRGDTQYF
>few|TRBV7-6|-|TRBJ2-5
TGTGCCAGCAGCTGGTACCAAGAGACCCAGTACTTC
CASSWYQETQYF
>-|TRBV30|-|TRBJ1-1
TGCGCTCTGGGGCGTGGTTTTGGGACTGAAGCTTTCTTT
CALGRGFGTEAFF
>few|TRBV11-3|TRBD1|TRBJ2-1
TGTGCCAGCAGCCCAGACAGGGTCGAGCAGTTCTTC
CASSPDRVEQFF
>-|TRBV5-1|-|TRBJ2-1
TGCGCCAGCAGCTTGGACGGGTACCATGAGCAGTTCTTC
CASSLDGYHEQFF
>-|TRBV15|TRBD2|TRBJ2-3
TGTGCCACCAGCAGGCCTCGCGGGGGGCGTGTTGATACGCAGTATTTT
CATSRPRGGRVDTQYF
>-|TRBV20-1|TRBD2|TRBJ2-3
TGCAGTGCTAGTGGCGGGGGGGCCTGGGCAGATACGCAGTATTTT
CSASGGGAWADTQYF
>-|TRBV28|TRBD1|TRBJ2-5
TGTGCCAGCAGACTACAGGGGATAGAGACCCAGTACTTC
CASRLQGIETQYF
>few|TRBV5-1|TRBD2|TRBJ2-5
TGCGCCAGCAGCCAGTCTAGCGGGGGTGAGACCCAGTACTTC
CASSQSSGGETQYF
>few|TRBV4-1|-|TRBJ2-5
TGCGCCAGCAGCCAAGATCAACAGGGTCAGGAGACCCAGTACTTC
CASSQDQQGQETQYF
>few|TRBV7-2|-|TRBJ1-6
TGTGCCAGCAGCCTAACGGTCGGCAGTTCACCCCTCCACTTT
CASSLTVGSSPLHF
>-|TRBV7-2|-|TRBJ2-3
TGTGCCAGCACGTTTCTCCGGTACTCCACAGATACGCAGTATTTT
CASTFLRYSTDTQYF